A single sample is the source of the 15 T cell receptor beta chains below, sequenced in a study of blood T cell repertoires in COVID-19. Generated by immunoSEQ multiplex PCR, the TCRdb table keeps only in-frame clones and is missing some. The sample includes about 470,000 clones, 87% of them seen just once. The sequenced material came from PBMCs or T cells enriched from blood (not recorded which). The source is a woman aged 18-29 years who had recovered from COVID-19.

The J gene is TRBJ2-7, the V gene TRBV9, with TRBD2 identical over 7 bases. This CDR3 spans 14 amino acids. From germline, CDR1 is SGDLS and CDR2 YYNGEE. J gave up 7 bases and V 0 bases, and 7 bases lay outside the gene matches. The CDR3 loop reads CASSVAGGGGEQYF. CDR3 coding DNA: TGTGCCAGCAGCGTAGCGGGAGGTGGGGGGGAGCAGTACTTC.

The chain couples TRBV3-1 (or the pseudogene TRBV3-2) to TRBJ1-5, with 8 bases lining up with TRBD1. Germline V gives CDR1 LGHDT, CDR2 YNNKEL (reference sequence). V was clipped by 6 bases and J by 4 bases; unmatched bases: 5. The CDR3 runs 14 residues. This chain's CDR3 is CASRGTGRNQPQHF. The CDR3 nucleotides are TGTGCCAGCAGGGGGACAGGCAGAAATCAGCCCCAGCATTTT.

The CDR3 protein is CASRPLAGDTGELFF. CDR3 nucleotides: TGTGCCAGCAGACCTCTAGCGGGCGACACCGGGGAGCTGTTTTTT. The chain carries TRBV2 and TRBJ2-2, with 8 bases matching TRBD2. CDR1 is SNHLY and CDR2 is FYNNEI in the germline V gene. This CDR3 comprises 15 residues. The V gene end was trimmed by 6 bases and the J gene end by 3 bases; junction bases not matched to a gene: 6.

This chain links TRBV3-1 (or the pseudogene TRBV3-2) with TRBJ2-3; the match to TRBD2 covers 8 bases. This CDR3 spans 16 amino acids. V dropped 1 base and J dropped 5; count of bases not matched to a gene: 8. Germline CDR1 reads LGHDT; CDR2 reads YNNKEL (reference sequence). CDR3 protein: CASSQGAGGSRDTQYF. The CDR3 bases are TGTGCCAGCAGCCAAGGCGCGGGGGGTTCCCGAGATACGCAGTATTTT.

This rearrangement joins TRBV12-3 or TRBV12-4 to TRBJ2-3; a possible D gene is TRBD2 (5 bases). The CDR3 is made up of 13 amino acids. The V end was cut by 6 bases, the J end by 5 bases, with 12 bases between. The CDR3 protein is CASSGDTGDTQYF. The CDR3 DNA reads as TGTGCCAGCAGCGGGGATACCGGAGATACGCAGTATTTT.

V is TRBV9 and J is TRBJ1-2, with a tentative D call TRBD1 (6 bases). The V gene's germline CDR1 is SGDLS and CDR2 YYNGEE. The CDR3 runs 14 residues. The V and J ends lost 4 bases and 8 bases respectively, with 18 bases between them. This CDR3 is CASSSRPGGHGYTF. Written as DNA, the CDR3 is TGTGCCAGCAGCTCCCGCCCGGGGGGGCACGGCTACACCTTC.

The chain is built from TRBV5-1 and TRBJ1-2; D possibly corresponds to TRBD1 (6 bases). Looked up from germline, CDR1 is SGHRS and CDR2 is YFSETQ. V was shortened by 0 bases and J by 8 bases, with 17 bases between the two germline ends. The CDR3 contains 15 residues. The CDR3 loop reads CASSLDAGAGSGYTF. The CDR3 bases are TGCGCCAGCAGCTTGGACGCGGGGGCTGGAAGCGGCTACACCTTC.

This chain links TRBV5-6 with TRBJ1-5, with a possible D match to TRBD1 (5 bases). Germline CDR1 and CDR2: SGHDT and YYEEEE. V shed 1 base and J shed 5 bases, with 7 bases lying between them. The CDR3 spans 13 residues. This CDR3 reads CASSLWGDQPQHF. The CDR3 bases are TGTGCCAGCAGCTTGTGGGGCGATCAGCCCCAGCATTTT.

This clone came up a few times. The rearrangement uses TRBV4-1 and TRBJ1-5; TRBD1 matches 7 bases. The V gene end was trimmed by 0 bases and the J gene end by 4 bases; junction bases not matched to a gene: 3. The CDR3 contains 15 residues. Germline assignment: CDR1 MGHRA and CDR2 YSYEKL. The CDR3 coding sequence is TGCGCCAGCAGCCAAGATACAGGGGAGAATCAGCCCCAGCATTTT. It yields the protein CASSQDTGENQPQHF.

The V gene is TRBV28, the J gene TRBJ1-6; D remains unclear. The V end was cut by 4 bases, the J end by 10 bases, with 20 bases between. CDR1 is MDHEN and CDR2 is SYDVKM in the germline V gene. This CDR3 is 16 amino acids long. DNA for the CDR3: TGTGCCAGCAGTTCTCTCCCAGGCGGGGTTGGGTCACCCCTCCACTTT. Protein sequence: CASSSLPGGVGSPLHF. Drawing the rest from reference TRBV28 and TRBJ1-6, the complete variable domain is DVKVTQSSRYLVKRTGEKVFLECVQDMDHENMFWYRQDPGLGLRLIYFSYDVKMKEKGDIPEGYSVSREKKERFSLILESASTNQTSMYLCASSSLPGGVGSPLHFGNGTRLTVT.

The rearrangement joins TRBV30 to TRBJ1-1; the match to TRBD1 covers 8 bases. The CDR3 covers 13 residues. Germline assignment: CDR1 GTSNPN and CDR2 SVGIG (reference sequence). Trimming cost V 4 bases and J 7 bases; bases outside gene matches: 8. DNA for the CDR3: TGTGCCTGGAACAGGGGGACAATTAATGAAGCTTTCTTT. It codes for CAWNRGTINEAFF.

The chain has TRBV11-2 and TRBJ1-3, with TRBD1 matching over 7 bases. CDR3 length: 16 amino acids. Germline trimming cut 5 bases from V and 0 bases from J; bases unmatched to any gene: 7. Germline V gene sequence: CDR1 SGHAT, CDR2 FQNNGV. The CDR3 spells CASSANRGFSGNTIYF. The CDR3 DNA sequence: TGTGCCAGCAGCGCGAACAGGGGATTCTCTGGAAACACCATATATTTT.

The chain employs TRBV29-1 and TRBJ2-1; a possible D gene is TRBD1 (6 bases). This CDR3 contains 14 residues. Per germline, CDR1 SQVTM and CDR2 ANQGSEA. The V end lost 2 bases, the J end lost 3 bases, and 11 bases lay between the germline ends. The CDR3 here is CSVEFGTIYNEQFF. CDR3 in DNA: TGCAGCGTTGAATTCGGGACAATCTACAATGAGCAGTTCTTC.

The chain employs TRBV12-5 and TRBJ2-3, with D possibly TRBD2 on 5 matching bases. Trimming cost V 4 bases and J 4 bases, with 24 bases left between them. Germline assignment: CDR1 LGHNT and CDR2 FRNRAP. The CDR3 extends over 18 amino acids. CDR3 protein: CASGSLFDGNPRPDTQYF. DNA for the CDR3: TGTGCTAGTGGTTCCCTATTCGACGGGAACCCACGGCCAGATACGCAGTATTTT.

This clone has only a few counts. This chain links TRBV5-1 with TRBJ1-1, with D possibly TRBD1 on 5 matching bases. V lost 6 bases and J lost 1, with 10 bases in between. The length of the CDR3 is 13 residues. Germline CDR1 reads SGHRS; CDR2 reads YFSETQ. The CDR3 nucleotides are TGCGCCAGCACCCAGGACAAGAACACTGAAGCTTTCTTT. It yields the protein CASTQDKNTEAFF.